A single T cell receptor beta chain is shown here with its context. This sample was included in a study of blood T cell repertoires in COVID-19. The wider study: Spain, Italy and the United States supplied samples that represented acute and convalescent COVID-19.

V was cut by 5 bases and J by 3 bases, with 13 bases left in between. Germline CDR1 reads MDHEN; CDR2 reads SYDVKM. This CDR3 comprises 14 residues. Data came from immunoSEQ multiplex PCR; TCRdb stores just in-frame clones and leaves some out. This table holds more than 150,000 clones, approximately 85% found once. Participants, 18 to 89 years old, spanned more than 20 US areas. Which cohort a participant joined came from the clinical history participants gave. The study counted Cohort 3 donors as recovered given two negative PCRs, clearance, or symptom resolution. Material for sequencing was PBMCs or T cells enriched from blood (not recorded which). V is TRBV28 and J is TRBJ1-2; weak D call: TRBD1 (6 bases). The clonotype was recovered from a man aged 35 to 55 who had recovered from COVID-19. In nucleotides, the CDR3 is TGTGCCAGCAGTCCCGAGGGGACATACTATGGCTACACCTTC. As protein: CASSPEGTYYGYTF.